A single sample is the source of the 5 T cell receptor beta chains below, sequenced in a study of shared clonotypes between healthy human individuals. The method was immunoSEQ multiplex PCR; TCRdb's version includes in-frame clones alone and lacks a portion of them. Among hundreds of thousands of clones listed, nearly 95% were seen once. CD45RO negativity and positive selection for CCR7 defined naive CD8 cells, a population that excluded terminally differentiated effector memory CD45RA+ cells. Sequenced sample: naive CD8+ T cells sorted from blood. All receptors come from a man aged 30 to 39 in good health.

The chain recombines TRBV5-4 with TRBJ2-1; 10 bases align to TRBD1. The CDR3 sequence is 15 residues long. Germline V CDR1 and CDR2: SGHNT, YYREEE (reference sequence). With 2 bases clipped from V and 7 bases from J, the junction kept 6 bases outside the gene matches. CDR3 sequence: CASSLGTGVGNEQFF. CDR3 DNA sequence: TGTGCCAGCAGCTTAGGGACAGGGGTAGGGAATGAGCAGTTCTTC. The whole variable domain, remainder taken from reference TRBV5-4 and TRBJ2-1, is ETGVTQSPTHLIKTRGQQVTLRCSSQSGHNTVSWYQQALGQGPQFIFQYYREEENGRGNFPPRFSGLQFPNYSSELNVNALELDDSALYLCASSLGTGVGNEQFFGPGTRLTVL.

The chain joins TRBV30 to TRBJ2-7; tentative D call: TRBD1 (6 bases). CDR3 length equals 14 residues. Germline V lookup: CDR1 GTSNPN, CDR2 SVGIG (reference sequence). Trimming cost V 2 bases and J 3 bases, with 14 bases left between them. The CDR3 nucleotides are TGTGCCTGGAGTTCTGGGGGCGCCCTCTACGAGCAGTACTTC. It translates to CAWSSGGALYEQYF. The full variable domain, rest sourced from reference TRBV30 and TRBJ2-7, is SQTIHQWPATLVQPVGSPLSLECTVEGTSNPNLYWYRQAAGRGLQLLFYSVGIGQISSEVPQNLSASRPQDRQFILSSKKLLLSDSGFYLCAWSSGGALYEQYFGPGTRLTVT.

The chain uses TRBV25-1 and TRBJ2-1, with 8 bases lining up with TRBD1. The CDR3 totals 14 residues. Per the germline V gene, CDR1 is MGHDK and CDR2 is SYGVNS. The trim removed 4 bases at V and 2 bases at J, leaving 1 base unmatched. The CDR3 sequence: CASSAGGAYNEQFF. The CDR3 nucleotides are TGTGCCAGCAGTGCAGGGGGCGCCTACAATGAGCAGTTCTTC.

The chain recombines TRBV6-6 with TRBJ2-7; 8 bases match TRBD2. Trimming took 5 bases from V and 2 from J; bases not matched to a gene: 5. Germline CDR1 MNHNY, CDR2 SVGAGI (reference sequence). The CDR3 totals 14 residues. CDR3 DNA: TGTGCCAGCAGTCCTAAGCGGGAGACCTACGAGCAGTACTTC. Its protein product is CASSPKRETYEQYF.

V and J are TRBV5-4 and TRBJ2-1, with D unclear. Germline V lookup: CDR1 SGHNT, CDR2 YYREEE (reference sequence). The CDR3 is 15 residues long. V lost 5 bases to trimming and J lost 6 bases, with 18 bases between them. The CDR3 region has the DNA TGTGCCAGCAGTTCTCGAGATCGGCTACTCAATGAGCAGTTCTTC. The encoded protein is CASSSRDRLLNEQFF.